What follows are 30 T cell receptor beta chains derived from one specimen sequenced in a study of CD4 T cells in relation to SARS-CoV-2 and coronaviruses. The repertoire was sequenced with immunoSEQ multiplex PCR; TCRdb's copy has only in-frame clones and lacks some. The sample includes 38,000 or so clones, over 70% seen only once; the top ten take roughly 20%. Their recognized antigens are unknown. The sample comprised memory CD4+ T cells from PBMCs, cultured in vitro. Receptor source: an adult with COVID-19.

CDR3 sequence: CASSLVSLEQYF. The CDR3 DNA is TGTGCCAGCAGCTTAGTTTCTCTCGAGCAGTACTTC. V is TRBV7-2 and J is TRBJ2-7, with D uncertain. The CDR3 has 12 residues. Germline assignment: CDR1 SGHTA and CDR2 FQGNSA. V was shortened by 1 base and J by 6 bases, with 7 bases between the two germline ends.

The J gene is TRBJ2-5, the V gene TRBV7-8, with D perhaps matching TRBD1 or TRBD2 (5 bases each). The CDR3 spans 13 residues. The germline gives CDR1 SGHVS, CDR2 FQNEAQ. The V end lost 5 bases, the J end lost 5 bases, and 12 bases lay between the germline ends. CDR3 loop: CASSPGTRETQYF. The CDR3 nucleotides read TGTGCCAGCAGCCCAGGGACGAGGGAGACCCAGTACTTC.

V usage is TRBV29-1 and J usage is TRBJ2-3; TRBD1 aligns across 7 bases. This CDR3 region has 15 residues. Germline-derived CDR1 and CDR2 are SQVTM and ANQGSEA. V was pared by 0 bases and J by 6 bases, with 9 bases of the junction left unmatched. The CDR3 protein is CSVEDDAQGFDTQYF. CDR3 coding DNA: TGCAGCGTTGAAGACGACGCACAGGGGTTTGATACGCAGTATTTT.

Written as DNA, the CDR3 is TGTGCCAGCAGTTTATCGCCGGCTAGGGACTACGAGCAGTACTTC. Amino acids: CASSLSPARDYEQYF. J is TRBJ2-7 and V is TRBV28; D is unclear. This CDR3 has 15 residues. Germline V gene data show CDR1 as MDHEN and CDR2 as SYDVKM. Trimming left V 1 base short and J 3 bases short, with 13 bases between. The variable domain in full, completed from reference TRBV28 and TRBJ2-7, reads DVKVTQSSRYLVKRTGEKVFLECVQDMDHENMFWYRQDPGLGLRLIYFSYDVKMKEKGDIPEGYSVSREKKERFSLILESASTNQTSMYLCASSLSPARDYEQYFGPGTRLTVT.

The chain carries TRBV28 and TRBJ2-1; no clear D. Germline CDR1 reads MDHEN; CDR2 reads SYDVKM. V lost 5 bases and J 10 bases, leaving 9 bases between the germline ends. The CDR3 runs to 11 residues. The chain's CDR3 is CASSPHQEQFF. CDR3 coding DNA: TGTGCCAGCAGTCCTCACCAAGAGCAGTTCTTC.

The V and J genes are TRBV7-2 and TRBJ1-5; D is perhaps TRBD1 (6 bases). V was clipped by 4 bases and J by 5 bases, with 24 bases between them. CDR1 is SGHTA, CDR2 FQGNSA, per germline. There are 18 residues in the CDR3. The CDR3 DNA follows: TGTGCCAGCAGCTCGAATGAATGGCCAGGGGACGCGGATCAGCCCCAGCATTTT. Protein: CASSSNEWPGDADQPQHF.

This clone is labeled medium-sized. In nucleotides, the CDR3 is TGCAGTGCTAGTGAGGGGGGACGGGGTCAGCCCCAGCATTTT. It yields the protein CSASEGGRGQPQHF. The rearrangement uses TRBV20-1 and TRBJ1-5; perhaps TRBD1 as D (6 bases). This CDR3 is 14 amino acids long. Looked up from germline, CDR1 is DFQATT and CDR2 is SNEGSKA (reference sequence). V shed 3 bases and J shed 6 bases, with 15 bases lying between them.

The rearrangement links TRBV24-1 to TRBJ2-1; maybe TRBD1 (5 bases). The CDR3 is 18 amino acids. Between the trimmed V and J ends, which lost 0 bases and 0 bases, there was a span of 14 bases. Germline CDR1 KGHDR, CDR2 SFDVKD. The CDR3 is CATSDLPAWGGSYNEQFF. CDR3 DNA: TGTGCCACCAGTGATTTGCCCGCCTGGGGCGGCTCCTACAATGAGCAGTTCTTC.

This sequence joins TRBV11-2 and TRBJ2-5; the match to TRBD1 covers 9 bases. In germline, CDR1 is SGHAT, CDR2 FQNNGV. The CDR3 sequence is 14 residues long. V lost 5 bases, J lost 3 bases, and 4 bases stayed unmatched. This CDR3 is CASSPQGAEETQYF. Here the CDR3 DNA reads TGTGCCAGCAGCCCACAGGGGGCGGAAGAGACCCAGTACTTC. Full variable domain (rest looked up from reference TRBV11-2 and TRBJ2-5): EAGVAQSPRYKIIEKRQSVAFWCNPISGHATLYWYQQILGQGPKLLIQFQNNGVVDDSQLPKDRFSAERLKGVDSTLKIQPAKLEDSAVYLCASSPQGAEETQYFGPGTRLLVL.

This chain uses TRBV3-1 (or the pseudogene TRBV3-2) with TRBJ1-2; D remains unclear. Germline CDR1 and CDR2: LGHDT and YNNKEL (reference sequence). The V and J ends lost 2 bases and 4 bases respectively, with 14 bases between them. The CDR3 length is 15 residues. The CDR3 here is CASSQPGVGIYGYTF. The CDR3, as DNA: TGTGCCAGCAGCCAACCGGGAGTGGGGATCTATGGCTACACCTTC.

V gene TRBV7-9 combines with J gene TRBJ2-3; tentatively, D is TRBD1 (8 bases). The germline gives CDR1 SEHNR, CDR2 FQNEAQ (reference sequence). The CDR3 contains 16 residues. V lost 1 base, J lost 6 bases, and 17 bases lay in between. This chain's CDR3 is CASSLVFTGGGDTQYF. CDR3 in DNA: TGTGCCAGCAGCTTAGTCTTCACAGGGGGAGGGGATACGCAGTATTTT. The variable domain in full, with the rest retrieved from reference TRBV7-9 and TRBJ2-3, is DTGVSQNPRHKITKRGQNVTFRCDPISEHNRLYWYRQTLGQGPEFLTYFQNEAQLEKSRLLSDRFSAERPKGSFSTLEIQRTEQGDSAMYLCASSLVFTGGGDTQYFGPGTRLTVL.

The chain carries TRBV18 and TRBJ2-7; TRBD2 might be the D (5 bases). The ends were cut back, 2 bases at V and 3 bases at J, with 14 bases in the middle. Germline V CDR1 and CDR2: KGHSH, LQKENI. The CDR3 covers 15 residues. This CDR3 is CASSPDTRAGYEQYF. For the CDR3, the DNA is TGTGCCAGCTCACCAGATACGCGGGCTGGCTACGAGCAGTACTTC.

The chain uses TRBV11-2 and TRBJ1-2; TRBD1 is a possible D gene (5 bases). This CDR3 has 15 amino acids. Germline assignment: CDR1 SGHAT and CDR2 FQNNGV. V was shortened by 3 bases and J by 6 bases, with 17 bases between the two germline ends. The CDR3 protein is CASSFGPTASNGYTF. DNA for the CDR3: TGTGCCAGCAGCTTTGGCCCGACAGCATCCAATGGCTACACCTTC.

The V gene is TRBV2, the J gene TRBJ2-7; possibly TRBD1 for D (6 bases). V shed 6 bases and J shed 3 bases, with 18 bases lying between them. CDR1 SNHLY and CDR2 FYNNEI come from the germline V gene. The CDR3 has 15 residues. CDR3 nucleotide sequence: TGTGCCAGCAGCCGGGACAACGGACGAAGCTACGAGCAGTACTTC. Translation: CASSRDNGRSYEQYF. The full variable domain, rest sourced from reference TRBV2 and TRBJ2-7, is EPEVTQTPSHQVTQMGQEVILRCVPISNHLYFYWYRQILGQKVEFLVSFYNNEISEKSEIFDDQFSVERPDGSNFTLKIRSTKLEDSAMYFCASSRDNGRSYEQYFGPGTRLTVT.

The chain couples TRBV28 to TRBJ2-4; no reliable D call. V shed 6 bases and J shed 8 bases, with 11 bases lying between them. This CDR3 spans 12 amino acids. CDR1 and CDR2 (germline): MDHEN, SYDVKM. The CDR3 is CASRGEVDIQYF. Here the CDR3 DNA reads TGTGCCAGCAGAGGAGAGGTGGACATTCAGTACTTC. The full variable domain, completed using reference TRBV28 and TRBJ2-4, is DVKVTQSSRYLVKRTGEKVFLECVQDMDHENMFWYRQDPGLGLRLIYFSYDVKMKEKGDIPEGYSVSREKKERFSLILESASTNQTSMYLCASRGEVDIQYFGAGTRLSVL.

This rearrangement joins TRBV19 to TRBJ2-1; 10 nucleotides agree with TRBD2. After removal of 7 bases from V and 6 bases from J, the junction contained 15 bases not matched to a gene. The CDR3 is 17 residues long. CDR1 and CDR2 from the germline V gene are LNHDA and SQIVND (reference sequence). CDR3 amino acids: CASKPGWGLAGANEQFF. CDR3 bases: TGTGCCAGTAAGCCAGGGTGGGGTCTAGCGGGAGCCAATGAGCAGTTCTTC.

A few counts support this clone. Germline is not matched at one junction end, which may reflect a read error. The chain has TRBV7-9 and TRBJ2-3; no firm D call. This CDR3 has 14 residues. CDR1 is SEHNR and CDR2 is FQNEAQ in the germline V gene (reference sequence). CDR3 DNA: TGTGCCAGCAGCTTCCAGGACCGCACGGATACGCAGTATTTT. Its translation is CASSFQDRTDTQYF.

The chain's CDR3 is CASSPPIGGTWKETQYF. The CDR3 nucleotides read TGTGCCAGCTCACCACCGATCGGCGGGACTTGGAAAGAGACCCAGTACTTC. V and J are TRBV18 and TRBJ2-5; D possibly corresponds to TRBD2 (6 bases). The CDR3 has 17 amino acids. The V gene lost 0 bases and the J gene lost 3 bases, with 17 bases spanning the gap. CDR1 KGHSH and CDR2 LQKENI come from the germline V gene.

This chain links TRBV7-9 with TRBJ1-1, with unresolved D. The CDR3 consists of 13 residues. Trimming pared 8 bases from V and 4 bases from J, leaving 14 bases between. CDR1 SEHNR and CDR2 FQNEAQ come from the germline V gene (reference sequence). DNA for the CDR3: TGTGCCAGCGTTCCCGAATGGGGCACTGAAGCTTTCTTT. This gives the protein CASVPEWGTEAFF.

In nucleotides, the CDR3 is TGTGCCAGTAAAGCTCTGGTGGGAACCGGACGGGATAGCAATCAGCCCCAGCATTTT. It encodes CASKALVGTGRDSNQPQHF. The V call is TRBV19, the J call TRBJ1-5; no definite D call. Trimming shortened V by 7 bases and J by 0 bases, and 25 bases separated the two germline ends. Germline values: CDR1 LNHDA, CDR2 SQIVND (reference sequence). The CDR3 runs 19 residues. Complete variable domain (other parts from reference TRBV19 and TRBJ1-5): DGGITQSPKYLFRKEGQNVTLSCEQNLNHDAMYWYRQDPGQGLRLIYYSQIVNDFQKGDIAEGYSVSREKKESFPLTVTSAQKNPTAFYLCASKALVGTGRDSNQPQHFGDGTRLSIL.

The genes are TRBV19 and TRBJ1-2, with TRBD1 as a possible D gene (6 bases). Trimming shortened V by 2 bases and J by 6 bases, and 16 bases separated the two germline ends. The CDR3 spans 15 residues. Germline CDR1 and CDR2: LNHDA and SQIVND (reference sequence). The CDR3 DNA reads as TGTGCCAGTAGTATATTTCGGTCCGGGGACAATGGCTACACCTTC. Translated, it gives CASSIFRSGDNGYTF.

The chain is built from TRBV4-3 and TRBJ2-1, with TRBD2 as a possible D gene (7 bases). Looked up from germline, CDR1 is LGHNA and CDR2 is YSLEER. Trimming stripped 1 base from V and 9 bases from J, with 10 bases between. This CDR3 spans 13 amino acids. Here the CDR3 reads CASSQGGGGEQFF. The CDR3 DNA reads TGCGCCAGCAGCCAAGGAGGGGGGGGTGAGCAGTTCTTC.

V and J are TRBV28 and TRBJ2-7, with D possibly matching TRBD2 (7 bases). Trimming left V 8 bases short and J 3 bases short, with 14 bases between. Germline V gene sequence: CDR1 MDHEN, CDR2 SYDVKM. This CDR3 has 13 amino acids. The CDR3 bases are TGTGCCAGCGTAAGGGGGGGCGACTACGAGCAGTACTTC. Amino acid sequence: CASVRGGDYEQYF.

The chain couples TRBV28 to TRBJ2-3; 10 bases match TRBD2. Germline V CDR1 and CDR2: MDHEN, SYDVKM. This CDR3 spans 20 amino acids. V lost 4 bases to trimming and J lost 1 base; unmatched junction nucleotides: 17. The CDR3 nucleotides are TGTGCCAGCAGTTCCCCGGGGGGCAGCGGGAGGGCCTGGCGCACAGATACGCAGTATTTT. As protein: CASSSPGGSGRAWRTDTQYF.

The gene calls are TRBV5-1 and TRBJ2-1; D may correspond to TRBD1 or TRBD2 (5 bases each). This CDR3 has 15 amino acids. The V end lost 4 bases, the J end lost 3 bases, and 14 bases lay between the germline ends. Germline values: CDR1 SGHRS, CDR2 YFSETQ. CDR3 bases: TGCGCCAGCAGCATTGGGGGTAGCGTCTACAATGAGCAGTTCTTC. Its protein product is CASSIGGSVYNEQFF. The full variable domain, with the rest looked up from reference TRBV5-1 and TRBJ2-1, is KAGVTQTPRYLIKTRGQQVTLSCSPISGHRSVSWYQQTPGQGLQFLFEYFSETQRNKGNFPGRFSGRQFSNSRSEMNVSTLELGDSALYLCASSIGGSVYNEQFFGPGTRLTVL.

The V and J genes are TRBV3-1 (or the pseudogene TRBV3-2) and TRBJ1-1; TRBD1 might be the D (5 bases). The germline V and J ends were trimmed by 1 base and 8 bases, with 17 bases remaining between them. Germline V lookup: CDR1 LGHDT, CDR2 YNNKEL (reference sequence). This CDR3 contains 15 residues. DNA of the CDR3: TGTGCCAGCAGCCAAGTTAGGACAACCTTAGTGGAAGCTTTCTTT. Its protein product is CASSQVRTTLVEAFF.

V gene TRBV7-3 combines with J gene TRBJ2-1; 7 nucleotides line up with TRBD1. Germline assignment: CDR1 SGHTA and CDR2 FQGTGA. The trim removed 4 bases at V and 7 bases at J, leaving 4 bases unmatched. The CDR3 contains 13 residues. The DNA for the CDR3 is TGTGCCAGCAGCTCGGGACAGCCAAATGAGCAGTTCTTC. Its translation is CASSSGQPNEQFF. Drawing the rest from reference TRBV7-3 and TRBJ2-1, the complete variable domain is GAGVSQTPSNKVTEKGKYVELRCDPISGHTALYWYRQSLGQGPEFLIYFQGTGAADDSGLPNDRFFAVRPEGSVSTLKIQRTERGDSAVYLCASSSGQPNEQFFGPGTRLTVL.

The chain recombines TRBV7-6 with TRBJ2-5, with TRBD2 identical over 8 bases. CDR1 is SGHVS and CDR2 is FNYEAQ in the germline V gene. V shed 5 bases and J 5 bases; nucleotides not matched to a gene: 13. The CDR3 runs to 16 residues. The CDR3 loop is CASSLSGAGDYETQYF. In DNA, the CDR3 is TGTGCCAGCAGCCTATCGGGAGCGGGAGACTATGAGACCCAGTACTTC.

The V and J genes are TRBV7-9 and TRBJ2-7; D remains unclear. Germline V CDR1 and CDR2: SEHNR, FQNEAQ (reference sequence). The V end was cut by 5 bases, the J end by 2 bases, with 16 bases between. The CDR3 contains 15 residues. The CDR3 is CASSPRTAETYEQYF. The CDR3 DNA is TGTGCCAGCAGCCCTAGGACGGCCGAAACCTACGAGCAGTACTTC.

This clone occurred a few times. This chain connects TRBV2 to TRBJ1-5; TRBD1 matches at 7 bases. V lost 6 bases to trimming and J lost 11 bases; unmatched junction nucleotides: 4. The CDR3 length is 11 residues. Germline V gene data show CDR1 as SNHLY and CDR2 as FYNNEI. CDR3 DNA: TGTGCCAGCAGAGATGACAGGGCCCAGCATTTT. This codes for CASRDDRAQHF.